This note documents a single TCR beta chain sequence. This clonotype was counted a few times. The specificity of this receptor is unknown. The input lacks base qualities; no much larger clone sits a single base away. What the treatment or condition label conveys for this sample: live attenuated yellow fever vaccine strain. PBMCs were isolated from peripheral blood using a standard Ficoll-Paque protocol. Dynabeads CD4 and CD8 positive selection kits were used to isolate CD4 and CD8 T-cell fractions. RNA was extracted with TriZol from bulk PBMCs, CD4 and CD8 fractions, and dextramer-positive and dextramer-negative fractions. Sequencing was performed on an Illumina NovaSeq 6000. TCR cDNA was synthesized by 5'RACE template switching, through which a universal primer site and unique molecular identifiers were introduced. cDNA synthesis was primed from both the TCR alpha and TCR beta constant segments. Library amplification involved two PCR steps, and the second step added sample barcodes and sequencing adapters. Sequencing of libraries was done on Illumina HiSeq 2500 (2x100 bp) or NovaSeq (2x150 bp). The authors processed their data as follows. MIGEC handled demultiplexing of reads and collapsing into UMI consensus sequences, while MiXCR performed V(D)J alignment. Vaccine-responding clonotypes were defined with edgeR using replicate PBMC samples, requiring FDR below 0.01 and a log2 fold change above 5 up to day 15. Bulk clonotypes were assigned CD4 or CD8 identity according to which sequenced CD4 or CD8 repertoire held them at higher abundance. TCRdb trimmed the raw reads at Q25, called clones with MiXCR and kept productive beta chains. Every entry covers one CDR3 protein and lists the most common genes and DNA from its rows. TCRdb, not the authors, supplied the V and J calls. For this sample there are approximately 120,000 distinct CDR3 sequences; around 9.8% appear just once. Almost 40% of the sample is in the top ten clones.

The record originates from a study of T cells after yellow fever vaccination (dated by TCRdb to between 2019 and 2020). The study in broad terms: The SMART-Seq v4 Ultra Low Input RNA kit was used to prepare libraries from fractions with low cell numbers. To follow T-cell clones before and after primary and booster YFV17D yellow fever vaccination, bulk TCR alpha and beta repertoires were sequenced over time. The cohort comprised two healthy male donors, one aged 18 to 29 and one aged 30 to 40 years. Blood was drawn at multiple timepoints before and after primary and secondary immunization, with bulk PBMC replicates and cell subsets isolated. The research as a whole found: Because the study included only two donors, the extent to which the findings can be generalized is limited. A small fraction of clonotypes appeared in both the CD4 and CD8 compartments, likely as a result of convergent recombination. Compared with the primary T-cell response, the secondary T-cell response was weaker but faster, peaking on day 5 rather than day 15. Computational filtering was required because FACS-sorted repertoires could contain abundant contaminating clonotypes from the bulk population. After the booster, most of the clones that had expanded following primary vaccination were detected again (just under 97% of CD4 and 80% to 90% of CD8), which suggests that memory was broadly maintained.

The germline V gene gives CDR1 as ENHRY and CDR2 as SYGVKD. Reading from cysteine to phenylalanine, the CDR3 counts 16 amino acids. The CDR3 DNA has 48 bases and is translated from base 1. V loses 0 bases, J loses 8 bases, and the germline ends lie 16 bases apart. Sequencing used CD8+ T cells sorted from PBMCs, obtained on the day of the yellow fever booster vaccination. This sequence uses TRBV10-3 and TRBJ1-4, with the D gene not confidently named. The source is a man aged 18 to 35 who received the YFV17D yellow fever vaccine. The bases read TGTGCCATCAGTGAGTCGGGATTAACCGTGGACGAAAAACTGTTTTTT. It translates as CAISESGLTVDEKLFF.